These 10 T cell receptor beta chains were all obtained from the same sample, sequenced in a study of spatial heterogeneity in lung cancer. The time point is: sample taken at primary tumor resection. TCRdb reanalysed the 5' RACE reads using MiXCR and keeps one entry per CDR3 protein. The sample records under 25,000 distinct CDR3 sequences, about 7.6% being singletons. This sample comprised PBMCs, obtained at surgery. All receptors derive from a male donor with early-stage non-small cell lung cancer.

Only a few counts were recorded for this clonotype. The V gene is TRBV12-3 or TRBV12-4, the J gene TRBJ2-1; either TRBD1 or TRBD2 may fit D (5 bases each). V dropped 10 bases and J dropped 7 bases, with 20 bases sitting between them. The CDR3 consists of 14 residues. CDR3 protein: CATGRAALQNEQFF. CDR3 in DNA: TGTGCCACGGGGCGGGCGGCTCTACAAAATGAGCAGTTCTTC.

This clonotype was recorded many times. The V and J genes are TRBV5-6 and TRBJ2-7, with 8 bases identical to TRBD1. The CDR3 spans 14 residues. The germline CDR1 and CDR2 sequences are SGHDT and YYEEEE. The V and J ends lost 4 bases and 2 bases, in that order; junction bases with no gene match: 5. CDR3 protein: CASSVGQGPYEQYF. In DNA form, the CDR3 reads TGTGCCAGCAGCGTAGGACAGGGTCCCTACGAGCAGTACTTC.

This clonotype was observed many times. The chain has TRBV20-1 and TRBJ2-7; 10 bases are shared with TRBD2. With 6 bases clipped from V and 6 bases from J, the junction kept 8 bases outside the gene matches. Germline assignment: CDR1 DFQATT and CDR2 SNEGSKA (reference sequence). The CDR3 loop spans 13 amino acids. CDR3 sequence reads: CSAPAGGWREQYF. The CDR3 nucleotides are TGCAGTGCACCAGCGGGGGGGTGGCGCGAGCAGTACTTC.

This clonotype was picked up many times. V and J are TRBV18 and TRBJ2-2; unclear D gene. CDR1 KGHSH and CDR2 LQKENI come from the germline V gene. The V gene lost 2 bases and the J gene lost 4 bases, with 2 bases spanning the gap. The CDR3 covers 12 residues. The CDR3 DNA sequence: TGTGCCAGCTCACCATCCACCGGGGAGCTGTTTTTT. This translates into CASSPSTGELFF.

J is TRBJ2-5 and V is TRBV27; 9 bases map to TRBD2. From germline, CDR1 is MNHEY and CDR2 SMNVEV (reference sequence). The CDR3 loop spans 15 amino acids. With V trimmed by 6 bases and J by 6 bases, 11 bases remained unmatched. DNA of the CDR3: TGTGCCAGCAGGACGACCGGGACTAGCTGGAAGACCCAGTACTTC. Translated: CASRTTGTSWKTQYF.

This clonotype was recorded many times. This chain joins TRBV28 and TRBJ1-4; 9 bases align to TRBD1. V gave up 7 bases and J gave up 1 base; unmatched junction bases: 7. This CDR3 spans 16 amino acids. Per the germline V gene, CDR1 is MDHEN and CDR2 is SYDVKM. The CDR3 here is CASIGDREETNEKLFF. For the CDR3, the DNA is TGTGCCAGCATCGGGGACAGGGAGGAAACTAATGAAAAACTGTTTTTT.

In its sample, this clonotype was seen many times. The V and J genes are TRBV5-4 and TRBJ2-3; 7 positions match TRBD2. J lost 2 bases, V lost 1 base, and 7 bases had no gene match. Germline CDR1 and CDR2: SGHNT and YYREEE (reference sequence). The CDR3 has 16 amino acids. The CDR3 DNA sequence: TGTGCCAGCAGCTTGTTATCGGGAGGACCCACAGATACGCAGTATTTT. As protein: CASSLLSGGPTDTQYF.

This clonotype has ten or more counts. The gene calls are TRBV12-3 or TRBV12-4 and TRBJ2-2; 9 bases fit TRBD2. The trim removed 5 bases at V and 5 bases at J, leaving 12 bases unmatched. This CDR3 has 17 amino acids. The CDR3 DNA follows: TGTGCCAGCAGTCTAAGTTCATTAGCGGGAGTTACCGGGGAGCTGTTTTTT. Protein product: CASSLSSLAGVTGELFF.

The sample holds many counts of this clonotype. The gene calls are TRBV28 and TRBJ1-1; D not resolved. CDR1 is MDHEN, CDR2 SYDVKM, per germline. V lost 8 bases and J 3 bases, leaving 16 bases between the germline ends. The CDR3 extends over 14 amino acids. The DNA for the CDR3 is TGTGCCAGCCCTCCGGCCGGGGTTGACACTGAAGCTTTCTTT. Protein product: CASPPAGVDTEAFF.

This clonotype was seen a handful of times. This rearrangement joins TRBV20-1 to TRBJ2-7, with 8 bases matching TRBD1. From germline, CDR1 is DFQATT and CDR2 SNEGSKA (reference sequence). The CDR3 has 14 amino acids. Trimming cost V 4 bases and J 2 bases; bases outside gene matches: 7. The CDR3 loop is CSAMGTGNAYEQYF. CDR3 coding DNA: TGCAGTGCTATGGGGACAGGAAACGCCTACGAGCAGTACTTC.